The present T cell receptor (beta chain) was sequenced within a study of cytomegalovirus exposure and HLA in healthy donors. Concerning this clone: The target antigen is unknown.

PCR amplification relied on 60 Vbeta primers (plus 13 Jbeta primers). Some clones are missing from TCRdb's copy, which holds only in-frame ones; the method was immunoSEQ multiplex PCR. In the table there are about 150,000 clones, 70% to 90% of which are singletons. CDR3 length: 15 amino acids. The ends lost 4 bases at V and 9 bases at J; junction bases unmatched: 11. The germline CDR1 and CDR2 sequences are MDHEN and SYDVKM. Regarding the study as a whole: 87-base-pair reads could not separate some V segments, including TRBV6-2 and TRBV6-3. Sequencing likely produced, as an artifact, a cluster of highly shared sequence variants. A later analysis found common viral pathogens apparently linked to several of the most significant clusters.

This TCR was sampled from a woman between 40 and 50 years old in good health and CMV-seropositive. Sample: PBMCs. The chain uses TRBV28 and TRBJ2-1, with 8 bases lining up with TRBD2. The CDR3 DNA reads as TGTGCCAGCAGTTCCGGGACCACCGGGGGGGGTGAGCAGTTCTTC. Amino acids: CASSSGTTGGGEQFF.